This T cell receptor (beta chain) was recorded in a study of monozygotic twins with inflammatory bowel disease. As for this clonotype: Antigen: not known.

Whole blood, unsorted for T cells, was the source of total RNA. Overall study findings and caveats: The authors note that differing immunosuppressive treatments may have added variability to patient repertoires. Inverse Simpson values showed less TCRbeta diversity in IBD patients than in their healthy co-twins.

There are 20 residues in the CDR3. From germline, CDR1 is SNHLY and CDR2 FYNNEI. TCRdb re-called the 5' RACE reads, yielding one record per CDR3 amino acid sequence without DNA. Seen in this sample are approximately 85,000 distinct CDR3 sequences; the ten most common clones hold approximately 7.4%. This receptor was identified in a human donor with ulcerative colitis or Crohn's disease, or a healthy co-twin of an affected twin (not recorded which). The sample taken for sequencing was blood. V usage is TRBV2 and J usage is TRBJ2-1. CDR3 region: CASSAFTAFSSIIAYNEQFF.